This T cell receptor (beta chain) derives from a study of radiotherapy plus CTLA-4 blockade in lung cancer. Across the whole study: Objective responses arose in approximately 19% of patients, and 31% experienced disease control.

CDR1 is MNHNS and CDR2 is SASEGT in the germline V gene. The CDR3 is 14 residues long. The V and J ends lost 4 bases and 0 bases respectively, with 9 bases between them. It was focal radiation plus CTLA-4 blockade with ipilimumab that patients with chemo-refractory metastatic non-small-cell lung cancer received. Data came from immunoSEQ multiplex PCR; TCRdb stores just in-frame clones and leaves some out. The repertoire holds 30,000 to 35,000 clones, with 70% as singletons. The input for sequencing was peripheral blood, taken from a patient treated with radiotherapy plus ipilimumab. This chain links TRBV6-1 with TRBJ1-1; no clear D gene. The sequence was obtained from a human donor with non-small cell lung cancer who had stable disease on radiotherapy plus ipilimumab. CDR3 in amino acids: CASSALQLNTEAFF. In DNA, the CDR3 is TGTGCCAGCAGTGCCTTACAGTTGAACACTGAAGCTTTCTTT.